This paragraph covers one T cell receptor beta chain sequence. The target antigen is unknown. Compared with germline, one end of the junction differs, possibly owing to a read error. This sample is drawn from a study of T cell repertoires in cytomegalovirus infection. General study findings and limits: Cumulative frequency (of public TCR beta family members) identified carriers of CMV plus the relevant HLA.

CDR3 length equals 13 residues. Per germline, CDR1 LNHNV and CDR2 YYDKDF (reference sequence). TCRdb reprocessed the reads with MiXCR, giving one entry per CDR3 protein. Among around 450,000 distinct CDR3 sequences listed, 30% to 40% were seen once. The clonotype originates from a human donor in good health (CMV status not recorded). Some clones in this sample may be carry-over from other donors' samples. The chain links TRBV15 to TRBJ1-1; D gene uncertain. The sequenced material came from PBMCs. This chain's CDR3 is CSTSRDGPGGAFF. CDR3 coding DNA: TGTTCCACCAGCAGAGATGGGCCAGGTGGTGCTTTCTTT.